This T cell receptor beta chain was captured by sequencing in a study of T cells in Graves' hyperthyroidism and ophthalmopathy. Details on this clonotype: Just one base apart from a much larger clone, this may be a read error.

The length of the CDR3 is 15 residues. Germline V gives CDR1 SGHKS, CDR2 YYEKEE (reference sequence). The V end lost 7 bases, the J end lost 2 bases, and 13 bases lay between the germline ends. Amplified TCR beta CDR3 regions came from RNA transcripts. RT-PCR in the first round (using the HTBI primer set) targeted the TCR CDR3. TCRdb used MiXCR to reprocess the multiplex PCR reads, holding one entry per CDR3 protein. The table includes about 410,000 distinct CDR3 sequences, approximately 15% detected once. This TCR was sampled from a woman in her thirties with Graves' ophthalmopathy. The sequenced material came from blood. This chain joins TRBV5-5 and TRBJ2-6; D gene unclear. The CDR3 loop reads CASPPLAAGANVLTF. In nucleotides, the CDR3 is TGTGCCAGCCCCCCCCTCGCGGCTGGGGCCAACGTCCTGACTTTC. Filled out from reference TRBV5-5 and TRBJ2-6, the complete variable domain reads DAGVTQSPTHLIKTRGQQVTLRCSPISGHKSVSWYQQVLGQGPQFIFQYYEKEERGRGNFPDRFSARQFPNYSSELNVNALLLGDSALYLCASPPLAAGANVLTFGAGSRLTVL.